The T cell receptor beta chain under discussion was sequenced for a study of T-cell memory formation after mild COVID-19. Study outcomes and limitations: Clones that contracted from day 15 to 85 were balanced CD4/CD8, while later expanders leaned CD4+. Pre-infection memory already had some responding clones, implying cross-reactive memory joined.

This CDR3 has 14 amino acids. The germline V gene encodes CDR1 SGHRS and CDR2 YFSETQ. The V end was cut by 6 bases, the J end by 0 bases, with 10 bases between. With respect to this clonotype: Its matching antigen is unknown.

TCR alpha and TCR beta cDNA libraries carrying sample barcodes and UMIs came from 5'RACE with constant-segment primers. TCRdb redid the calling of the 5' RACE reads with MiXCR, one entry per CDR3 protein. The sample consists of 550,000 to 650,000 distinct CDR3 sequences, roughly 17% of them appearing once. The sequenced sample was PBMCs or a T cell subset sorted from them (not recorded which). The TCR was taken from an adult woman who had mild COVID-19 (a few samples of this study predate the infection). Cell type and time point are not known. The V and J genes are TRBV5-1 and TRBJ1-3, with a weak D call TRBD1 (5 bases). The CDR3 bases are TGCGCCAGCACTGACAGAGCCTCTGGAAACACCATATATTTT. Its translation: CASTDRASGNTIYF.